The present T cell receptor (beta chain) was sequenced within a study of blood T cells in healthy people across ages. The second PCR ran roughly 6 to 11 cycles with a sample-barcoded 5' primer and J-beta primers. Via MiXCR, TCRdb re-called the 5' RACE reads, giving one row per CDR3 protein. Of hundreds of thousands of distinct CDR3 sequences listed, more than 20% are singletons. Germline-derived CDR1 and CDR2 are MNHEY and SVGEGT. With 10 bases removed from V and 2 bases from J, the gap between germline ends came to 10 bases. The CDR3 covers 12 residues. The same data also contributed to another study, on T cells of mothers and their children.

The V gene is TRBV6-2 or TRBV6-3, the J gene TRBJ2-3; D is ambiguous. What was sequenced was blood. This sequence was found in a boy between 10 and 17 years old in good health. As DNA, the CDR3 is TGTGCCATAGGCCAGTCCACAGATACGCAGTATTTT. Residues: CAIGQSTDTQYF.